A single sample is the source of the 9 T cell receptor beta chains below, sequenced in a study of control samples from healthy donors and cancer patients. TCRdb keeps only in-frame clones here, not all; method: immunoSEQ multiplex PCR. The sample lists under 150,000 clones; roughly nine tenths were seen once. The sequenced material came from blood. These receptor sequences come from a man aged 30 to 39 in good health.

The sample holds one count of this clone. The DNA for the CDR3 is TGTGCCAGTAGTACGGCGGGGTACAATGAGCAGTTCTTC. The encoded protein is CASSTAGYNEQFF. This chain links TRBV19 with TRBJ2-1, with D possibly being TRBD2 (6 bases). Germline assignment: CDR1 LNHDA and CDR2 SQIVND (reference sequence). Deletions cut 4 bases from V and 4 bases from J, with 8 bases between. The CDR3 contains 13 residues.

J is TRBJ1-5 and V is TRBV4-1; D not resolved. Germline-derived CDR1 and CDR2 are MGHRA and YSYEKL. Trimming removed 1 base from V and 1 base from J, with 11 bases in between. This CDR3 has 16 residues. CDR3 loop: CASSQVSAGSNQPQHF. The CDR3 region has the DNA TGCGCCAGCAGCCAAGTTAGTGCCGGGAGCAATCAGCCCCAGCATTTT.

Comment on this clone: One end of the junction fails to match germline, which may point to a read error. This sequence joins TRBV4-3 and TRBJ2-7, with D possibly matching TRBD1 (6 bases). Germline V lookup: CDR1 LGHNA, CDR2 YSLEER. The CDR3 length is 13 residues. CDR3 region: CASSRGNRAKSSF. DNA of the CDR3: TGCGCCAGCAGCCGAGGAAACAGGGCCAAAAGTAGTTTC.

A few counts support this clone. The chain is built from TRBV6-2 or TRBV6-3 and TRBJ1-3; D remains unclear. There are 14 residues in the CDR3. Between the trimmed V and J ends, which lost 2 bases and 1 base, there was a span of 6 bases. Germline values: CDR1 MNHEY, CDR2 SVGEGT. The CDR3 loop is CASSYQRSGNTIYF. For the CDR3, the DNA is TGTGCCAGCAGTTACCAACGGTCTGGAAACACCATATATTTT.

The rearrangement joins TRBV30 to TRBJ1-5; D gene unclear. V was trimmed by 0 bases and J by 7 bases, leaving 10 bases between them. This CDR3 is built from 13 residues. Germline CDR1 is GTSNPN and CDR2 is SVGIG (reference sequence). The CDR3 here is CAWSVAARQPQHF. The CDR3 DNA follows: TGTGCCTGGAGTGTCGCCGCACGACAGCCCCAGCATTTT. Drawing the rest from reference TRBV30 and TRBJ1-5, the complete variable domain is SQTIHQWPATLVQPVGSPLSLECTVEGTSNPNLYWYRQAAGRGLQLLFYSVGIGQISSEVPQNLSASRPQDRQFILSSKKLLLSDSGFYLCAWSVAARQPQHFGDGTRLSIL.

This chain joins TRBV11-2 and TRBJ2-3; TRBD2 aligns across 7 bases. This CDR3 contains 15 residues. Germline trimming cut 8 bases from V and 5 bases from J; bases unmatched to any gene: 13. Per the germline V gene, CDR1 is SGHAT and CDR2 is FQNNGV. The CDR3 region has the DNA TGTGCCAGCGCTAGGACCGGGACTATGAGAGATACGCAGTATTTT. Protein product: CASARTGTMRDTQYF.

DNA for the CDR3: TGTGCCAGCAGCTCCCTGCCGGGACACGGACCTAACTATGGCTACACCTTC. Translated: CASSSLPGHGPNYGYTF. The chain couples TRBV5-4 to TRBJ1-2; TRBD1 might be the D (6 bases). This CDR3 has 17 residues. The germline gives CDR1 SGHNT, CDR2 YYREEE (reference sequence). With 3 bases removed from V and 0 bases from J, the gap between germline ends came to 18 bases.

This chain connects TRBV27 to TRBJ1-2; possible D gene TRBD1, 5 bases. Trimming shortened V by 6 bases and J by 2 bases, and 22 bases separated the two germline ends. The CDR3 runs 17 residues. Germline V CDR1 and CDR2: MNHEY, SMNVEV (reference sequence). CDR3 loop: CASRLKGAGGRNYGYTF. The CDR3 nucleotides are TGTGCCAGCAGGCTCAAAGGGGCTGGGGGTAGGAACTATGGCTACACCTTC.

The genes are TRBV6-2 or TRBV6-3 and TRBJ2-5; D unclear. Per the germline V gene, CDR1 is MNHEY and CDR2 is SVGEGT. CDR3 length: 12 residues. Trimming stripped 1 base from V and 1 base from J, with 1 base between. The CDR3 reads CASSYFQETQYF. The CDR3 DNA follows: TGTGCCAGCAGTTACTTCCAAGAGACCCAGTACTTC.